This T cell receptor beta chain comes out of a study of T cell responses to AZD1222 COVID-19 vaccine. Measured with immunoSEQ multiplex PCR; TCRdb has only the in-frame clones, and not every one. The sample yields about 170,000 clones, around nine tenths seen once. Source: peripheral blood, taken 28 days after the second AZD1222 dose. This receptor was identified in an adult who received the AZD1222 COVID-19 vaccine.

CDR3 DNA: TGTGCCAGCAGCCCGGGGGGGACAAACTATGGCTACACCTTC. It yields the protein CASSPGGTNYGYTF. This chain joins TRBV5-4 and TRBJ1-2; D is perhaps TRBD1 (6 bases). Trimming stripped 4 bases from V and 2 bases from J, with 12 bases between. CDR3 length: 14 residues. From germline, CDR1 is SGHNT and CDR2 YYREEE (reference sequence).